The 6 T cell receptor beta chains in this list originate from one sample, sequenced in a study of blood T cell repertoires in COVID-19. Sequenced by immunoSEQ multiplex PCR; TCRdb stores in-frame clones only, minus some. Among about 190,000 clones, around 84% were seen once, and the ten largest hold around 15%. Sequencing used peripheral blood. The receptors come from a man aged 25-45 years with active or convalescent COVID-19.

This chain links TRBV6-5 with TRBJ1-4; D unclear. Trimming removed 10 bases from V and 4 bases from J, with 19 bases in between. Germline CDR1 and CDR2: MNHEY and SVGAGI. The CDR3 length is 15 residues. Here the CDR3 DNA reads TGTGCCACTCGACCCCCTGGCGGCTTTAATGAAAAACTGTTTTTT. Its protein product is CATRPPGGFNEKLFF.

The chain joins TRBV6-5 to TRBJ2-7, with 7 positions matching TRBD2. V shed 8 bases, J shed 3 bases, and the junction held 7 bases outside the gene matches. The CDR3 sequence is 13 residues long. Per germline, CDR1 MNHEY and CDR2 SVGAGI. The CDR3 nucleotides read TGTGCCAGCCCCTTGCCGGGGGGCTACGAGCAGTACTTC. Amino acids: CASPLPGGYEQYF.

About this clone itself: The sample contains more than one DNA sequence encoding this CDR3. The chain recombines TRBV30 with TRBJ2-3; D remains unclear. There are 12 residues in the CDR3. Germline V gene sequence: CDR1 GTSNPN, CDR2 SVGIG (reference sequence). Trimming shortened V by 0 bases and J by 6 bases, and 7 bases separated the two germline ends. The CDR3 bases are TGTGCCTGGAGTGTACTTGGTGATACGCAGTATTTT. This sequence encodes CAWSVLGDTQYF. Looking up the rest from reference TRBV30 and TRBJ2-3 gives the full variable domain: SQTIHQWPATLVQPVGSPLSLECTVEGTSNPNLYWYRQAAGRGLQLLFYSVGIGQISSEVPQNLSASRPQDRQFILSSKKLLLSDSGFYLCAWSVLGDTQYFGPGTRLTVL.

The V gene is TRBV12-3 or TRBV12-4, the J gene TRBJ1-1; D remains ambiguous. The length of the CDR3 is 13 residues. V was shortened by 5 bases and J by 4 bases, with 11 bases between the two germline ends. The CDR3 DNA reads as TGTGCCAGCAGTGTCGGGGTGGGCACTGAAGCTTTCTTT. This gives the protein CASSVGVGTEAFF.

This clone is a singleton in its sample. The chain links TRBV24-1 to TRBJ1-5; 7 positions match TRBD1. CDR1 and CDR2 from the germline V gene are KGHDR and SFDVKD. This CDR3 is 14 amino acids long. J was trimmed by 4 bases and V by 5 bases; bases with no gene match: 4. The DNA for the CDR3 is TGTGCCACCAGTGCCCCAGGGGGTAATCAGCCCCAGCATTTT. As protein: CATSAPGGNQPQHF.

The chain joins TRBV6-4 to TRBJ1-1, with 8 positions matching TRBD1. The CDR3 is made up of 13 amino acids. J lost 0 bases, V lost 6 bases, and 0 bases had no gene match. CDR1 and CDR2 (germline): MRHNA, SNTAGT. The CDR3 loop is CASRQGVNTEAFF. CDR3 nucleotides: TGTGCCAGCAGACAGGGGGTGAACACTGAAGCTTTCTTT.